This T cell receptor beta chain comes out of a study of blood T cell repertoires in COVID-19. Background on the study: Researchers got acute and convalescent COVID-19 samples from the United States, Italy and Spain.

How the authors handled the data: Reference gene primer amplification yielded estimated nucleated cell counts. Generated by immunoSEQ multiplex PCR, the TCRdb table keeps only in-frame clones and is missing some. V, J and clone size reflect that table, while D and trimming were determined from the DNA. The sample has 55,000 to 80,000 clones; 65% to 85% are singletons. This CDR3 has 14 residues. Germline lookup yields CDR1 MGHDK and CDR2 SYGVNS. The junction had 6 bases not matched to a gene; V was cut back by 6 bases and J by 4 bases. The count of this clone is one. V usage is TRBV25-1 and J usage is TRBJ2-3; 8 bases fit TRBD1. The clonotype originates from a man between 50 and 59 years old with active COVID-19. Sequencing was performed on peripheral blood. The CDR3 nucleotides are TGTGCCAGCAGGCGGACAGGGCTATCAGATACGCAGTATTTT. It codes for CASRRTGLSDTQYF.